One sample yielded the 19 T cell receptor beta chains listed below, sequenced in a study of blood T cell repertoires in COVID-19. Libraries were prepared by immunoSEQ multiplex PCR; TCRdb keeps only in-frame clonotypes and omits some of them. In the table there are about 250,000 clones, approximately 83% of which are singletons. Sequenced material: peripheral blood. The origin of the receptors is a human donor in a cohort sampled during active COVID-19.

The chain carries TRBV27 and TRBJ2-1, with D maybe TRBD1 (6 bases). Germline CDR1 and CDR2: MNHEY and SMNVEV (reference sequence). Trimming left V 7 bases short and J 2 bases short, with 12 bases between. The CDR3 contains 14 residues. DNA of the CDR3: TGTGCCAGCAAAGGGGGAAGCCCCTACAATGAGCAGTTCTTC. The encoded protein is CASKGGSPYNEQFF.

This chain connects TRBV24-1 to TRBJ2-5, with TRBD1 identical over 7 bases. The CDR3 extends over 16 amino acids. V shed 3 bases and J 0 bases; nucleotides not matched to a gene: 6. In germline, CDR1 is KGHDR, CDR2 SFDVKD. CDR3 nucleotide sequence: TGTGCCACCAGTGATGCCGGGACAGACAACCAAGAGACCCAGTACTTC. As protein: CATSDAGTDNQETQYF.

This chain joins TRBV4-1 and TRBJ2-1; 8 bases align to TRBD1. The germline CDR1 and CDR2 sequences are MGHRA and YSYEKL. V gave up 0 bases and J gave up 16 bases; unmatched junction bases: 11. CDR3 length: 14 amino acids. This CDR3 is CASSQDLGDRGGFF. The CDR3 DNA reads TGCGCCAGCAGCCAAGATCTGGGAGACAGGGGAGGATTCTTC.

The chain links TRBV29-1 to TRBJ2-1, with a tentative D call TRBD2 (6 bases). The germline V gene has CDR1 SQVTM and CDR2 ANQGSEA. The CDR3 covers 17 residues. The ends were cut back, 0 bases at V and 0 bases at J, with 15 bases in the middle. For the CDR3, the DNA is TGCAGCGTTGAAGAAGTAGGAGGAGGGAGCTCCTACAATGAGCAGTTCTTC. Translating gives CSVEEVGGGSSYNEQFF.

The genes are TRBV2 and TRBJ1-6; TRBD1 agrees at 10 bases. Germline values: CDR1 SNHLY, CDR2 FYNNEI. This CDR3 region has 13 residues. Losses at the gene ends were 6 bases for V and 8 bases for J; bases not matched to a gene: 1. CDR3 sequence: CASRGQGYSPLHF. In DNA form, the CDR3 reads TGTGCCAGCAGGGGACAGGGGTATTCACCCCTCCACTTT.

The J gene is TRBJ2-1, the V gene TRBV2; TRBD2 aligns across 12 bases. In germline, CDR1 is SNHLY, CDR2 FYNNEI. The V segment lost 3 bases and the J segment 7 bases; nucleotides outside the gene matches: 4. This CDR3 contains 15 residues. CDR3 region: CASSDDGTSGNEQFF. As DNA, the CDR3 is TGTGCCAGCAGTGACGACGGGACTAGCGGGAATGAGCAGTTCTTC. Drawing the rest from reference TRBV2 and TRBJ2-1, the complete variable domain is EPEVTQTPSHQVTQMGQEVILRCVPISNHLYFYWYRQILGQKVEFLVSFYNNEISEKSEIFDDQFSVERPDGSNFTLKIRSTKLEDSAMYFCASSDDGTSGNEQFFGPGTRLTVL.

J is TRBJ1-6 and V is TRBV20-1; 7 nucleotides agree with TRBD1. V dropped 3 bases and J dropped 10; count of bases not matched to a gene: 6. The CDR3 length is 13 residues. The germline gives CDR1 DFQATT, CDR2 SNEGSKA (reference sequence). CDR3 in amino acids: CSASLDRNSPLHF. The CDR3 nucleotides read TGCAGTGCTAGTTTGGACAGGAACTCACCCCTCCACTTT.

The gene calls are TRBV14 and TRBJ1-3; 9 bases align to TRBD1. Trimming took 4 bases from V and 1 from J; bases not matched to a gene: 5. Germline V gives CDR1 SGHDN, CDR2 FVKESK. This CDR3 comprises 16 residues. The CDR3: CASSLLGTGSGNTIYF. CDR3 nucleotides: TGTGCCAGCAGCCTATTGGGGACAGGGTCTGGAAACACCATATATTTT.

Written as DNA, the CDR3 is TGTGCCAGCTCACCAACGGGGGGCGACTCACCCCTCCACTTT. It yields the protein CASSPTGGDSPLHF. The V and J genes are TRBV18 and TRBJ1-6; tentative D call: TRBD1 (6 bases). Germline CDR1 is KGHSH and CDR2 is LQKENI. Trimming pared 2 bases from V and 10 bases from J, leaving 12 bases between. This CDR3 region has 14 residues.

V usage is TRBV15 and J usage is TRBJ2-3, with 9 bases matching TRBD1. The CDR3 length is 15 residues. Germline CDR1 is LNHNV and CDR2 is YYDKDF (reference sequence). V was clipped by 5 bases and J by 0 bases; unmatched bases: 3. The CDR3 region is CATSSQGASTDTQYF. The CDR3 DNA is TGTGCCACCAGCTCACAGGGGGCTAGCACAGATACGCAGTATTTT.

The V and J genes are TRBV24-1 and TRBJ1-2; the D gene is possibly TRBD1 (5 bases). There are 13 residues in the CDR3. Germline V gene sequence: CDR1 KGHDR, CDR2 SFDVKD. Trimming cost V 5 bases and J 6 bases, with 12 bases left between them. The CDR3 loop reads CATSAGDWDGYTF. For the CDR3, the DNA is TGTGCCACCAGTGCCGGGGACTGGGATGGCTACACCTTC.

The chain carries TRBV19 and TRBJ1-3, with no clear D. The length of the CDR3 is 15 residues. V lost 6 bases to trimming and J lost 0 bases, with 12 bases between them. Looked up from germline, CDR1 is LNHDA and CDR2 is SQIVND (reference sequence). The CDR3 sequence is CASRLLRSSGNTIYF. In DNA, the CDR3 is TGTGCCAGTAGGCTTCTGAGAAGCTCTGGAAACACCATATATTTT.

The chain employs TRBV11-2 and TRBJ2-1, with D possibly being TRBD1 (6 bases). Trimming shortened V by 5 bases and J by 10 bases, and 9 bases separated the two germline ends. The CDR3 length is 11 residues. Germline CDR1 and CDR2: SGHAT and FQNNGV. Here the CDR3 reads CASSGGGEQFF. CDR3 DNA: TGTGCCAGCAGCGGGGGCGGCGAGCAGTTCTTC.

V is TRBV19 and J is TRBJ1-6; TRBD1 aligns across 8 bases. After removal of 5 bases from V and 12 bases from J, the junction contained 6 bases not matched to a gene. The CDR3 extends over 13 amino acids. Germline V gene lookup returns CDR1 LNHDA and CDR2 SQIVND (reference sequence). CDR3: CASSVDRDEPLHF. As DNA, the CDR3 is TGTGCCAGTAGTGTGGACAGGGACGAACCCCTCCACTTT.

This clone was picked up one time. The chain recombines TRBV7-2 with TRBJ1-2; D is unclear. The germline V and J ends were trimmed by 5 bases and 8 bases, with 12 bases remaining between them. From germline, CDR1 is SGHTA and CDR2 FQGNSA. The CDR3 extends over 12 amino acids. In DNA, the CDR3 is TGTGCCAGCAGCCCCTACGCGGGGGGCTACACCTTC. The encoded protein is CASSPYAGGYTF. Together with reference TRBV7-2 and TRBJ1-2, the CDR3 gives the full variable domain: GAGVSQSPSNKVTEKGKDVELRCDPISGHTALYWYRQSLGQGLEFLIYFQGNSAPDKSGLPSDRFSAERTGGSVSTLTIQRTQQEDSAVYLCASSPYAGGYTFGSGTRLTVV.

This chain joins TRBV2 and TRBJ2-7, with D possibly TRBD1 on 6 matching bases. The V end was cut by 11 bases, the J end by 6 bases, with 20 bases between. The germline gives CDR1 SNHLY, CDR2 FYNNEI. This CDR3 region has 13 residues. CDR3 coding DNA: TGTGCCCAAAAAAGGACAGCGACGAGCGAGCAGTACTTC. Its protein is CAQKRTATSEQYF.

This clone was counted a single time. J is TRBJ2-7 and V is TRBV6-5, with 10 bases that match TRBD1. The V gene end was trimmed by 7 bases and the J gene end by 4 bases; junction bases not matched to a gene: 7. Germline V gene sequence: CDR1 MNHEY, CDR2 SVGAGI. The CDR3 runs 14 residues. CDR3 region: CASTNQGQGYEQYF. DNA for the CDR3: TGTGCCAGCACCAACCAGGGACAGGGGTACGAGCAGTACTTC.

The chain joins TRBV10-3 to TRBJ2-3, with TRBD2 as a possible D gene (7 bases). Trimming stripped 2 bases from V and 2 bases from J, with 14 bases between. CDR1 and CDR2 (germline): ENHRY, SYGVKD. The CDR3 totals 16 residues. The CDR3 nucleotides are TGTGCCATCAGTGAGGGAACGGGGGGCCCCACAGATACGCAGTATTTT. Translating it yields CAISEGTGGPTDTQYF.

In its sample, this clone was seen a few times. The rearrangement links TRBV6-5 to TRBJ2-1; perhaps TRBD1 as D (6 bases). Trimming shortened V by 7 bases and J by 1 base, and 11 bases separated the two germline ends. Germline CDR1 reads MNHEY; CDR2 reads SVGAGI. The CDR3 is 14 residues long. The CDR3 sequence: CASTPGTSYNEQFF. Here the CDR3 DNA reads TGTGCCAGCACCCCTGGGACATCCTACAATGAGCAGTTCTTC.